The 7 T cell receptor beta chains below all came from one sample that was sequenced in a study of T cells expressing NK-cell markers. TCRdb reprocessed the 5' RACE reads and keeps a single row for each CDR3 protein, giving no DNA. The listing contains about 410,000 distinct CDR3 sequences. The sample was blood T cells: a sorted CD56 or NKG2C T cell subset, CD4+ or CD8+ T cells, or bulk PBMC T cells (not recorded which). Receptor source: a woman in her forties or fifties in good health.

CDR3 loop: CASSRPPQYNEQFF. J is TRBJ2-1 and V is TRBV27; TCRdb calls TRBD1, which cannot be checked without DNA. The CDR3 is 14 amino acids. Germline V gene lookup returns CDR1 MNHEY and CDR2 SMNVEV (reference sequence).

The rearrangement uses TRBV19 and TRBJ2-3; TCRdb returns TRBD2, unconfirmable since there is no DNA. The length of the CDR3 is 15 residues. The germline gives CDR1 LNHDA, CDR2 SQIVND (reference sequence). The CDR3 sequence is CASNGDWRSTDTQYF.

The chain uses TRBV10-3 and TRBJ1-6. CDR3 length: 13 amino acids. Germline assignment: CDR1 ENHRY and CDR2 SYGVKD. The CDR3 is CAISEGTNSPLHF.

The chain has TRBV9 and TRBJ2-3; with no DNA, the TCRdb D assignment of TRBD2 cannot be verified. This CDR3 has 15 amino acids. Germline CDR1 and CDR2: SGDLS and YYNGEE. The CDR3 spells CASSVGGLRTDTQYF.

This chain joins TRBV29-1 and TRBJ2-1; TCRdb names TRBD2, which stays unverified in the absence of DNA. CDR1 is SQVTM and CDR2 is ANQGSEA in the germline V gene. The CDR3 runs 13 residues. CDR3 protein: CSVREGLRSEQFF.

The chain recombines TRBV12-3 or TRBV12-4 with TRBJ1-3; the D gene TCRdb calls, TRBD1, cannot be checked with no DNA. There are 16 residues in the CDR3. The CDR3 sequence is CASSPLGHISGNTIYF.

V and J are TRBV11-3 and TRBJ2-1; the TCRdb D gene call, TRBD1, has no DNA to confirm it. The CDR3 covers 15 residues. The germline V gene has CDR1 SGHNT and CDR2 YENEEA. The CDR3 loop is CASSLGVTGGNEQFF.